These T cell receptor beta chains were read from a single sample in a study of blood T cell repertoires in COVID-19. Clones were sequenced by immunoSEQ multiplex PCR, and TCRdb holds only the in-frame ones, with some missing. The table includes just under 350,000 clones, roughly 90% detected once. Sequencing used peripheral blood. These receptors all stem from a woman in her seventies with COVID-19, enrolled during active disease. CDR3s include the opening cysteine and the closing phenylalanine or tryptophan. A D gene is named only where the DNA matches it firmly. Clone size is given for some rows only: seen once, a few or many times, or a class if the clone is expanded.

>TRBJ2-7|TRBV6-5|-|TRBD2
CASTWSGGYEQYF
TGTGCCAGCACGTGGAGCGGGGGCTACGAGCAGTACTTC
>TRBJ1-2|TRBV28|-|-
CASRPMTDLGYTF
TGTGCCAGCAGACCTATGACAGACCTCGGCTACACCTTC
>TRBJ2-1|TRBV4-3|-|-
CASSPNLRPGEGSGNEQFF
TGCGCCAGCAGCCCAAATCTCCGACCAGGGGAAGGCTCTGGCAATGAGCAGTTCTTC
>TRBJ2-6|TRBV24-1|once|TRBD1
CATSDPRTGRANVLTF
TGTGCCACCAGTGACCCCAGGACAGGTAGGGCCAACGTCCTGACTTTC
>TRBJ2-2|TRBV4-3|-|-
CASSQDRTGQVGELFF
TGCGCCAGCAGCCAAGATCGTACAGGGCAAGTCGGGGAGCTGTTTTTT
>TRBJ2-3|TRBV6-6|-|-
CASSYELTDTQYF
TGTGCCAGCAGTTATGAGTTAACAGATACGCAGTATTTT
>TRBJ1-5|TRBV15|-|TRBD1
CATSAGGFNQPQHF
TGTGCCACCAGCGCAGGGGGTTTCAATCAGCCCCAGCATTTT
>TRBJ2-1|TRBV5-1|-|TRBD2
CASSLVAGNNNEQFF
TGCGCCAGCAGCTTGGTAGCGGGGAACAACAATGAGCAGTTCTTC
>TRBJ2-5|TRBV11-2|-|-
CASRGGTQYF
TGTGCCAGCAGGGGAGGGACCCAGTACTTC
>TRBJ1-2|TRBV5-1|-|TRBD1
CASTQGNYGYTF
TGCGCCAGCACACAGGGGAACTATGGCTACACCTTC
>TRBJ2-3|TRBV3-1/TRBV3-2|-|-
CASSPRWAGRTDTQYF
TGTGCCAGCAGCCCCCGATGGGCGGGACGCACAGATACGCAGTATTTT
>TRBJ2-7|TRBV11-1|-|TRBD1
CASSLGQGSEQYF
TGTGCCAGCAGCTTGGGACAGGGTTCGGAGCAGTACTTC
>TRBJ2-3|TRBV19|-|TRBD2
CASSPLAGGVADTQYF
TGTGCCAGTAGCCCACTAGCGGGGGGAGTCGCAGATACGCAGTATTTT
>TRBJ2-3|TRBV18|-|TRBD2
CASSPLAGGSTDTQYF
TGTGCCAGCTCACCTCTAGCGGGGGGAAGCACAGATACGCAGTATTTT
>TRBJ1-1|TRBV24-1|-|-
CATSVQGGTEAFF
TGTGCCACCAGTGTTCAGGGCGGCACTGAAGCTTTCTTT
>TRBJ2-2|TRBV28|-|-
CASNSIAGELFF
TGTGCCAGCAATAGCATCGCCGGGGAGCTGTTTTTT
>TRBJ1-1|TRBV5-1|-|-
CASSRGTRNTEAFF
TGCGCCAGCAGCAGGGGGACACGGAACACTGAAGCTTTCTTT
>TRBJ1-4|TRBV24-1|-|TRBD1
CATSDPSVTGVSGTNEKLFF
TGTGCCACCAGTGACCCCTCCGTGACAGGGGTCTCAGGAACTAATGAAAAACTGTTTTTT
>TRBJ2-3|TRBV19|-|TRBD2
CASSMFAGVGTDTQYF
TGTGCCAGTAGTATGTTCGCGGGGGTCGGCACAGATACGCAGTATTTT
>TRBJ1-2|TRBV20-1|-|TRBD1
CSASDTQGAQGYTF
TGCAGTGCTAGTGATACTCAGGGGGCGCAGGGCTACACCTTC